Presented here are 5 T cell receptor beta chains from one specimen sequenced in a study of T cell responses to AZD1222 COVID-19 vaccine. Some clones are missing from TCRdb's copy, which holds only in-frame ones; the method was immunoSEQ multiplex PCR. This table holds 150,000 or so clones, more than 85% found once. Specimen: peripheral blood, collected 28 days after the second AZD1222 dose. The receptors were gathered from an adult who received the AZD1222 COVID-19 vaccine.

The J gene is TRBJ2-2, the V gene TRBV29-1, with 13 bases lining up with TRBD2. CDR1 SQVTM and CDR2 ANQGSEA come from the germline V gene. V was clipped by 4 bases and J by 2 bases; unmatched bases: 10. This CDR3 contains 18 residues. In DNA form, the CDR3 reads TGCAGCGTTGGCGGAACTAGCGGGAGGGTCGGAAACACCGGGGAGCTGTTTTTT. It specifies CSVGGTSGRVGNTGELFF.

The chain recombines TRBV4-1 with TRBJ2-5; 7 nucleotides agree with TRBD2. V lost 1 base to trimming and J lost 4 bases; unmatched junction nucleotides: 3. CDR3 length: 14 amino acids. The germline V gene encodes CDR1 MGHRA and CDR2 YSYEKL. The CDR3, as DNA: TGCGCCAGCAGCCAAGCGGGAGGAATAGAGACCCAGTACTTC. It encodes CASSQAGGIETQYF.

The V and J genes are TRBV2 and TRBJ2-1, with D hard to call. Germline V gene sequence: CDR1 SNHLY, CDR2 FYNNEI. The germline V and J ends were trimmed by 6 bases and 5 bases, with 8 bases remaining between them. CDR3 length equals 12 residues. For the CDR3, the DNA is TGTGCCAGCAGCGACGAGGACAATGAGCAGTTCTTC. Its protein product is CASSDEDNEQFF.

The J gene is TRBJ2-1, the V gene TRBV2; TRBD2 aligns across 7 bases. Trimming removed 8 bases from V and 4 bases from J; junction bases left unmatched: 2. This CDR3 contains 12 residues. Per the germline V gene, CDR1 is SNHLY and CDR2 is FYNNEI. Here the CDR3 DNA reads TGTGCCAGCTGGGGAGGGTACAATGAGCAGTTCTTC. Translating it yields CASWGGYNEQFF.

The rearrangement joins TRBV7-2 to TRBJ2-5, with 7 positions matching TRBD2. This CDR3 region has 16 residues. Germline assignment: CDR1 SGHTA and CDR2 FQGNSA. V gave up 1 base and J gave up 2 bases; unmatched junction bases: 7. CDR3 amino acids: CASSLVASGGQETQYF. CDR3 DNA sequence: TGTGCCAGCAGCTTAGTGGCTAGCGGTGGGCAAGAGACCCAGTACTTC.